Shown below are 8 T cell receptor beta chains from a single sample sequenced in a study of identical twins' blood T cells (dated by TCRdb to the early 2010s). Library generation was performed with 5' RACE. Sequencing was carried out with an Illumina Genome Analyzer IIx. The public reads were run again by TCRdb, first through fastp at Q25 and then through MiXCR, and only productive beta chains were kept. Every distinct CDR3 protein forms one entry, paired with its most common genes and DNA. Counted in this sample were 350,000 to 400,000 distinct CDR3 sequences; roughly 28% of them appeared once. The ten largest account for 5.5% to 7% of the sample. Specimen: PBMCs. The origin of the receptors is a woman aged 18-55 years in good health.

In regard to this clonotype: A read error may produce the germline difference seen at one junction end. For the CDR3, the DNA is TGTGCCAGCAGCCTCACTAGCGGACCCTACGAGCGGTACTTC. It encodes CASSLTSGPYERYF. The chain is built from TRBV7-2 and TRBJ2-7; 8 bases are shared with TRBD2. From germline, CDR1 is SGHTA and CDR2 FQGNSA. This CDR3 is built from 14 residues. The full variable domain, with the rest looked up from reference TRBV7-2 and TRBJ2-7, is GAGVSQSPSNKVTEKGKDVELRCDPISGHTALYWYRQSLGQGLEFLIYFQGNSAPDKSGLPSDRFSAERTGGSVSTLTIQRTQQEDSAVYLCASSLTSGPYERYFGPGTRLTVT.

This clonotype was seen ten or more times. The V call is TRBV12-5, the J call TRBJ1-6; D uncertain. CDR1 and CDR2 (germline): LGHNT, FRNRAP. V lost 6 bases to trimming and J lost 9 bases, with 12 bases between them. The CDR3 consists of 13 residues. CDR3 DNA: TGTGCTAGTGGCCTGGACGGGATTTCACCCCTCCACTTT. Amino acid sequence: CASGLDGISPLHF.

As to this clonotype: Germline is not matched at one junction end, which may reflect a read error. The CDR3 here is CSARDQASGGANTGEPFF. The CDR3 bases are TGCAGTGCTAGAGATCAGGCTAGCGGGGGGGCGAACACCGGGGAGCCGTTTTTT. This sequence joins TRBV20-1 and TRBJ2-2; 12 nucleotides match TRBD2. Germline CDR1 DFQATT, CDR2 SNEGSKA (reference sequence). The CDR3 runs 18 residues.

Only a few counts were recorded for this clonotype. J is TRBJ1-6 and V is TRBV5-6, with 9 bases identical to TRBD1. Germline V gives CDR1 SGHDT, CDR2 YYEEEE. Germline trimming cut 5 bases from V and 8 bases from J; bases unmatched to any gene: 8. The length of the CDR3 is 15 residues. The CDR3 nucleotides read TGTGCCAGCAGTCGGCTGGACAGGGGAGATTCACCCCTCCACTTT. Its translation is CASSRLDRGDSPLHF.

This clonotype appeared many times. The chain is built from TRBV11-2 and TRBJ1-1; no firm D call. The V gene lost 8 bases and the J gene lost 3 bases, with 7 bases spanning the gap. Germline CDR1 SGHAT, CDR2 FQNNGV. The CDR3 covers 11 residues. Written as DNA, the CDR3 is TGTGCCAGCTTATTTCACACTGAAGCTTTCTTT. Translation gives CASLFHTEAFF.

V is TRBV10-3 and J is TRBJ1-1; possibly TRBD1 for D (5 bases). CDR1 and CDR2 from the germline V gene are ENHRY and SYGVKD. This CDR3 comprises 13 residues. Trimming shortened V by 3 bases and J by 7 bases, and 12 bases separated the two germline ends. The CDR3 sequence: CAISDGARDEAFF. DNA of the CDR3: TGTGCCATCAGTGACGGGGCCAGGGATGAAGCTTTCTTT.

Only a few counts were recorded for this clonotype. The chain employs TRBV5-6 and TRBJ2-7; D is perhaps TRBD1 (6 bases). CDR1 is SGHDT, CDR2 YYEEEE, per germline. This CDR3 is 12 amino acids long. V was pared by 7 bases and J by 7 bases, with 15 bases between. Written as DNA, the CDR3 is TGTGCCAGCCAGTACTATCAGGGGGAGCAGTACTTC. Protein sequence: CASQYYQGEQYF.

This clonotype has more than one count but fewer than ten. The genes are TRBV19 and TRBJ2-1; D gene ambiguous. Per the germline V gene, CDR1 is LNHDA and CDR2 is SQIVND (reference sequence). CDR3 size: 13 residues. V lost 5 bases and J 5 bases, leaving 10 bases between the germline ends. CDR3 nucleotide sequence: TGTGCCAGTAGTCCCGGGTCCGACAATGAGCAGTTCTTC. It is translated as CASSPGSDNEQFF.